Given below is one T cell receptor beta chain in context. V was trimmed by 2 bases and J by 1 base, leaving 18 bases between them. From germline, CDR1 is MNHNS and CDR2 SASEGT. The CDR3 runs to 18 residues. The data stem from a study of T cells in narcolepsy. Sequenced by immunoSEQ multiplex PCR; TCRdb stores in-frame clones only, minus some. The sample records fewer than 30,000 clones, about 86% being singletons. This sequence joins TRBV6-1 and TRBJ1-5; possible D gene TRBD1, 5 bases. What was sequenced was CD45RA- memory CD4+ T cells from PBMCs. This sequence was found in a human donor with narcolepsy. As DNA, the CDR3 is TGTGCCAGCAGTGAAAAGAAGGAGGGCAGGGCCAGCAATCAGCCCCAGCATTTT. Translated, it gives CASSEKKEGRASNQPQHF.